This T cell receptor beta chain came from a study of blood T cell repertoires in COVID-19. About the research overall: Both acute and convalescent COVID-19 samples were obtained from the United States, Italy and Spain. Nucleic acid was either cDNA or gDNA, and it came from T cells, B-cell-depleted T cells, or PBMCs.

As originally analysed: Reference gene primers were amplified, and this amplification served to estimate nucleated cell counts. Clones were sequenced by immunoSEQ multiplex PCR, and TCRdb holds only the in-frame ones, with some missing. V, J and clone size are taken as reported in that table, and D and trimming were inferred from the DNA itself. The data contain 80,000 to 100,000 clones, around 84% of them seen just once; the ten biggest clones take up about 20%. CDR1 is PRHDT, CDR2 FYEKMQ, per germline (reference sequence). CDR3 size: 17 residues. The V end was cut by 4 bases, the J end by 8 bases, with 23 bases between.

The chain links TRBV13 to TRBJ2-2; the D gene is possibly TRBD2 (6 bases). This TCR was sampled from an elderly woman in a cohort sampled during active or convalescent COVID-19. The source material was peripheral blood. In DNA, the CDR3 is TGTGCCAGCAGCTCCCGACCGGGACTGGGGATTGGTGGGGAGCTGTTTTTT. Protein product: CASSSRPGLGIGGELFF. The whole variable domain, remainder taken from reference TRBV13 and TRBJ2-2, is AAGVIQSPRHLIKEKRETATLKCYPIPRHDTVYWYQQGPGQDPQFLISFYEKMQSDKGSIPDRFSAQQFSDYHSELNMSSLELGDSALYFCASSSRPGLGIGGELFFGEGSRLTVL.